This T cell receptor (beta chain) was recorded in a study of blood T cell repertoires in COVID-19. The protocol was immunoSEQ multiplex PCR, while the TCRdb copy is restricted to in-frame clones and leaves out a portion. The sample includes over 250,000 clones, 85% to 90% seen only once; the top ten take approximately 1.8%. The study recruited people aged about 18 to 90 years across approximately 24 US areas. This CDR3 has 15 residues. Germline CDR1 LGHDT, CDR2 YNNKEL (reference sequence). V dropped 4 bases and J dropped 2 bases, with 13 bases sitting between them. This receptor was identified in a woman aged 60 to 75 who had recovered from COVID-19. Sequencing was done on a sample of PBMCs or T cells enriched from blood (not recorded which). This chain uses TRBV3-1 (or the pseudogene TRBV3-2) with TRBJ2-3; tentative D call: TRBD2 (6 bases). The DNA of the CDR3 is TGTGCCAGCAGCCTCCGGGGCGGGGACACAGATACGCAGTATTTT. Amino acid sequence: CASSLRGGDTDTQYF.